The T cell receptor beta chain described here comes from a study of shared clonotypes between healthy human individuals. Naive CD8 cells comprised CD45RO-negative, CCR7-positively selected cells, excluding terminally differentiated effector memory CD45RA+ cells. Whole-study results and caveats: A reduction in generation probabilities was seen for non-shared clonotypes relative to those shared by all four donors.

Clones were sequenced by immunoSEQ multiplex PCR, and TCRdb holds only the in-frame ones, with some missing. The data contain approximately 810,000 clones, nearly 95% of them singletons. The germline gives CDR1 SGHNT, CDR2 YYREEE (reference sequence). V dropped 4 bases and J dropped 5 bases, with 7 bases sitting between them. The length of the CDR3 is 11 residues. Regarding this clone: Antigen unknown.

Sequencing input: naive CD8+ T cells sorted from blood. V and J are TRBV5-4 and TRBJ2-7, with a tentative D call TRBD2 (5 bases). This TCR came from a man under 40 in good health. CDR3 DNA sequence: TGTGCCAGCAGCCGGGGAGACGAGCAGTACTTC. Its protein product is CASSRGDEQYF.